This T cell receptor beta chain was identified in a study of cytomegalovirus exposure and HLA in healthy donors. At the level of the study: An earlier analysis identified 95 million to 120 million unique TCR beta sequences in about 180 million T cells. Notes on the study in general: In an earlier analysis, in some 500 donors, most V segments appeared productive either ~90% or ~30% of the time. Looking again later, the authors saw that most CMV-associated TCR beta chains seemed HLA-restricted. Immune exposure information comprised only CMV serostatus.

The PCR ran on 60 Vbeta and 13 Jbeta primers. Some clones are missing from TCRdb's copy, which holds only in-frame ones; the method was immunoSEQ multiplex PCR. The sample carries about 220,000 clones, about 70% recorded once. Regarding this clone: As yet, its antigen is unknown.

This clonotype was obtained from a woman aged 25 to 39 in good health and CMV-seronegative. The source material was PBMCs.

The CDR3 DNA sequence: TGCGCCAGCAAAAGGACAGGGGGCTCCTACGAGCAGTACTTC. Protein product: CASKRTGGSYEQYF. The V gene is TRBV5-1, the J gene TRBJ2-7, with 10 bases aligning to TRBD1. The V and J ends lost 6 bases and 0 bases, in that order; junction bases with no gene match: 3. This CDR3 is built from 14 residues. Germline V gene data show CDR1 as SGHRS and CDR2 as YFSETQ.